The 31 T cell receptor beta chains below all came from one sample that was sequenced in a study of blood T cell repertoires in COVID-19. Produced via immunoSEQ multiplex PCR; TCRdb's table is partial and in-frame only. The table has roughly 48,000 clones, approximately 80% seen once. The specimen was peripheral blood. All receptors come from a man in his 70s with acute or convalescent COVID-19.

This chain connects TRBV9 to TRBJ2-1; TRBD2 matches 9 bases. J lost 0 bases, V lost 4 bases, and 11 bases had no gene match. The germline CDR1 and CDR2 sequences are SGDLS and YYNGEE. The CDR3 runs to 18 residues. The CDR3 coding sequence is TGTGCCAGCAGCCCAAGGGGTAGCGGGGGAAACTCCTACAATGAGCAGTTCTTC. It translates to CASSPRGSGGNSYNEQFF.

V usage is TRBV3-1 (or the pseudogene TRBV3-2) and J usage is TRBJ1-2; D unclear. The V gene's germline CDR1 is LGHDT and CDR2 YNNKEL (reference sequence). The CDR3 length is 13 residues. Between the trimmed V and J ends, which lost 1 base and 9 bases, there was a span of 12 bases. CDR3 coding DNA: TGTGCCAGCAGCCAAGCTAGGGCCGGGAGCTACACCTTC. It is translated as CASSQARAGSYTF.

V and J are TRBV4-3 and TRBJ1-4; unclear D gene. In germline, CDR1 is LGHNA, CDR2 YSLEER. The length of the CDR3 is 14 residues. The ends were cut back, 0 bases at V and 5 bases at J, with 7 bases in the middle. As DNA, the CDR3 is TGCGCCAGCAGCCAAGACAGATCGAATGAAAAACTGTTTTTT. Protein sequence: CASSQDRSNEKLFF.

V is TRBV4-1 and J is TRBJ2-3; D unresolved. The length of the CDR3 is 14 residues. V was shortened by 1 base and J by 2 bases, with 7 bases between the two germline ends. The germline gives CDR1 MGHRA, CDR2 YSYEKL. DNA for the CDR3: TGCGCCAGCAGCCAAGGGCAGTTCACAGATACGCAGTATTTT. Protein sequence: CASSQGQFTDTQYF.

This clone is a singleton in its sample. The CDR3 sequence: CATSRRRTSNEQFF. The DNA of the CDR3 is TGTGCCACCAGCAGACGTCGGACTAGCAATGAGCAGTTCTTC. The chain carries TRBV15 and TRBJ2-1, with 7 bases matching TRBD2. V lost 2 bases, J lost 6 bases, and 4 bases stayed unmatched. From germline, CDR1 is LNHNV and CDR2 YYDKDF (reference sequence). The CDR3 contains 14 residues.

This chain uses TRBV15 with TRBJ1-1; maybe TRBD1 (6 bases). The CDR3 covers 15 residues. Germline V CDR1 and CDR2: LNHNV, YYDKDF (reference sequence). V gave up 1 base and J gave up 0 bases, with 9 bases separating them. In DNA, the CDR3 is TGTGCCACCAGCAGAGGACAGGCCATGAACACTGAAGCTTTCTTT. Protein product: CATSRGQAMNTEAFF.

The chain is built from TRBV28 and TRBJ1-2; no firm D call. Trimming left V 7 bases short and J 4 bases short, with 16 bases between. Germline CDR1 is MDHEN and CDR2 is SYDVKM. The length of the CDR3 is 14 residues. The CDR3 coding sequence is TGTGCCAGCACCCGGGGTGTGTTTATCTATGGCTACACCTTC. Translated, it gives CASTRGVFIYGYTF.

J is TRBJ2-1 and V is TRBV29-1; 8 bases align to TRBD2. Trimming removed 6 bases from V and 6 bases from J; junction bases left unmatched: 1. There are 11 residues in the CDR3. Germline V gene data show CDR1 as SQVTM and CDR2 as ANQGSEA. For the CDR3, the DNA is TGCAGCGTCACTAGCGGCAATGAGCAGTTCTTC. This codes for CSVTSGNEQFF.

This clone has only a few counts. The rearrangement uses TRBV2 and TRBJ1-5, with 8 bases identical to TRBD1. The CDR3 runs to 15 residues. Germline V lookup: CDR1 SNHLY, CDR2 FYNNEI. V was clipped by 6 bases and J by 0 bases; unmatched bases: 4. In nucleotides, the CDR3 is TGTGCCAGCAGCCGGGACAGGACTAGCAATCAGCCCCAGCATTTT. Residues: CASSRDRTSNQPQHF.

The chain has TRBV5-4 and TRBJ1-6; TRBD1 agrees at 9 bases. The CDR3 contains 16 residues. Germline loops: CDR1 SGHNT, CDR2 YYREEE (reference sequence). With V trimmed by 0 bases and J by 7 bases, 5 bases remained unmatched. The CDR3 nucleotides are TGTGCCAGCAGCTTGGGGACAGGGGCTCAGAATTCACCCCTCCACTTT. Translated, it gives CASSLGTGAQNSPLHF.

The V and J genes are TRBV3-1 (or the pseudogene TRBV3-2) and TRBJ1-1; 8 bases fit TRBD1. There are 17 residues in the CDR3. Germline V gene data show CDR1 as LGHDT and CDR2 as YNNKEL (reference sequence). V lost 3 bases to trimming and J lost 1 base; unmatched junction nucleotides: 10. Here the CDR3 DNA reads TGTGCCAGCAGCCACCAAAACCCAGGACAGGGGAACACTGAAGCTTTCTTT. Protein sequence: CASSHQNPGQGNTEAFF.

This chain joins TRBV6-5 and TRBJ1-6; 7 bases agree with TRBD1. CDR1 and CDR2 (germline): MNHEY, SVGAGI. The V segment lost 6 bases and the J segment 6 bases; nucleotides outside the gene matches: 8. The CDR3 loop spans 15 amino acids. CDR3: CASRRQGGGNSPLHF. In DNA, the CDR3 is TGTGCCAGCAGGCGGCAGGGGGGAGGTAATTCACCCCTCCACTTT.

This clone appeared a single time. The CDR3 DNA follows: TGTGCCAGCTCACCCGGGACAGGGAAAACAGCTAACTATGGCTACACCTTC. This sequence encodes CASSPGTGKTANYGYTF. This chain joins TRBV18 and TRBJ1-2; TRBD1 matches 9 bases. Germline V gene lookup returns CDR1 KGHSH and CDR2 LQKENI. The length of the CDR3 is 17 residues. The trim removed 3 bases at V and 0 bases at J, leaving 8 bases unmatched.

The rearrangement joins TRBV30 to TRBJ2-7; TRBD1 matches at 11 bases. Losses at the gene ends were 5 bases for V and 11 bases for J; bases not matched to a gene: 8. CDR3 size: 12 residues. Germline values: CDR1 GTSNPN, CDR2 SVGIG (reference sequence). CDR3 loop: CAWGTGGWGEYF. In DNA form, the CDR3 reads TGTGCCTGGGGGACAGGGGGGTGGGGAGAGTACTTC.

V is TRBV7-2 and J is TRBJ2-3; D is undetermined. The CDR3 has 13 amino acids. V lost 5 bases to trimming and J lost 6 bases, with 12 bases between them. Germline V lookup: CDR1 SGHTA, CDR2 FQGNSA. This CDR3 reads CASSPRAWDTQYF. CDR3 coding DNA: TGTGCCAGCAGCCCCCGAGCATGGGATACGCAGTATTTT.

The rearrangement uses TRBV7-2 and TRBJ2-7; 11 positions match TRBD1. With 5 bases clipped from V and 6 bases from J, the junction kept 9 bases outside the gene matches. This CDR3 has 15 residues. Per the germline V gene, CDR1 is SGHTA and CDR2 is FQGNSA. The DNA of the CDR3 is TGTGCCAGCAGCCTACGAGGGACAGGGGGGCGCGAGCAGTACTTC. Its protein is CASSLRGTGGREQYF.

This chain connects TRBV28 to TRBJ2-1, with D perhaps matching TRBD2 (5 bases). This CDR3 has 14 amino acids. The V and J ends lost 5 bases and 3 bases respectively, with 11 bases between them. CDR1 MDHEN and CDR2 SYDVKM come from the germline V gene. CDR3 in amino acids: CASSPLVSYNEQFF. The CDR3, as DNA: TGTGCCAGCAGTCCACTAGTCAGCTACAATGAGCAGTTCTTC. Filled out from reference TRBV28 and TRBJ2-1, the complete variable domain reads DVKVTQSSRYLVKRTGEKVFLECVQDMDHENMFWYRQDPGLGLRLIYFSYDVKMKEKGDIPEGYSVSREKKERFSLILESASTNQTSMYLCASSPLVSYNEQFFGPGTRLTVL.

V gene TRBV6-6 combines with J gene TRBJ1-2, with 7 bases fitting TRBD1. V trimming: 5 bases; J trimming: 2 bases; junction bases outside the gene matches: 2. This CDR3 is built from 13 residues. Germline CDR1 reads MNHNY; CDR2 reads SVGAGI (reference sequence). The CDR3 bases are TGTGCCAGCAGTCGACAGGGAAACTATGGCTACACCTTC. Translation: CASSRQGNYGYTF.

This chain links TRBV6-5 with TRBJ1-2; possible D gene TRBD1, 6 bases. The CDR3 has 12 residues. V was shortened by 6 bases and J by 7 bases, with 12 bases between the two germline ends. In germline, CDR1 is MNHEY, CDR2 SVGAGI. The CDR3 reads CASSPQGSGYTF. The CDR3 DNA sequence: TGTGCCAGCAGCCCCCAGGGGTCTGGCTACACCTTC.

This CDR3 reads CASSRQGRETQYF. CDR3 bases: TGTGCCAGCAGCCGACAGGGCCGAGAGACCCAGTACTTC. V and J are TRBV12-3 or TRBV12-4 and TRBJ2-5; 7 bases are a match to TRBD1. V dropped 6 bases and J dropped 4; count of bases not matched to a gene: 5. The CDR3 runs 13 residues.

This chain links TRBV6-5 with TRBJ1-4; weak D call: TRBD1 (6 bases). The CDR3 is 15 residues long. Germline loops: CDR1 MNHEY, CDR2 SVGAGI. The V gene lost 7 bases and the J gene lost 10 bases, with 22 bases spanning the gap. CDR3 sequence (DNA): TGTGCCAGCATGGGGGCGACGGGGGGACCTGGAAAACTGTTTTTT. The encoded protein is CASMGATGGPGKLFF.

V is TRBV3-1 (or the pseudogene TRBV3-2) and J is TRBJ2-2, with 7 bases identical to TRBD1. Germline values: CDR1 LGHDT, CDR2 YNNKEL (reference sequence). V lost 3 bases, J lost 4 bases, and 5 bases stayed unmatched. The CDR3 length is 15 residues. The CDR3, as DNA: TGTGCCAGCAGCCAGGGACAGACATCCACCGGGGAGCTGTTTTTT. Amino acid sequence: CASSQGQTSTGELFF.

The chain combines TRBV4-3 with TRBJ1-4; D not resolved. Deletions cut 2 bases from V and 8 bases from J, with 12 bases between. Per germline, CDR1 LGHNA and CDR2 YSLEER. The CDR3 is 14 amino acids. In nucleotides, the CDR3 is TGCGCCAGCAGCCAATCTGCGACTGGGGAAAAACTGTTTTTT. Translated, it gives CASSQSATGEKLFF.

The genes are TRBV19 and TRBJ1-1, with TRBD1 matching 12 bases. CDR1 is LNHDA, CDR2 SQIVND, per germline (reference sequence). J was trimmed by 5 bases and V by 7 bases; bases with no gene match: 11. CDR3 size: 16 residues. The CDR3 bases are TGTGCCAGTAAAGGACGGGGACAGGGGGCTTGGACTGAAGCTTTCTTT. Amino acid sequence: CASKGRGQGAWTEAFF. The full variable domain, completed using reference TRBV19 and TRBJ1-1, is DGGITQSPKYLFRKEGQNVTLSCEQNLNHDAMYWYRQDPGQGLRLIYYSQIVNDFQKGDIAEGYSVSREKKESFPLTVTSAQKNPTAFYLCASKGRGQGAWTEAFFGQGTRLTVV.

This chain connects TRBV6-6 to TRBJ1-1; 7 bases are shared with TRBD1. The trim removed 2 bases at V and 4 bases at J, leaving 4 bases unmatched. The germline CDR1 and CDR2 sequences are MNHNY and SVGAGI (reference sequence). CDR3 length: 14 amino acids. Here the CDR3 reads CASSYARTGTEAFF. CDR3 coding DNA: TGTGCCAGCAGTTACGCTAGGACAGGCACTGAAGCTTTCTTT.

V is TRBV19 and J is TRBJ1-1; 11 bases map to TRBD1. The CDR3 runs to 15 residues. J was trimmed by 3 bases and V by 7 bases; bases with no gene match: 7. Germline V gives CDR1 LNHDA, CDR2 SQIVND (reference sequence). In nucleotides, the CDR3 is TGTGCCAGTACTTGGACAGGGGGCACGGACACTGAAGCTTTCTTT. Translating it yields CASTWTGGTDTEAFF.

V is TRBV3-1 (or the pseudogene TRBV3-2) and J is TRBJ1-2, with D perhaps matching TRBD1 (5 bases). The CDR3 totals 15 residues. Germline-derived CDR1 and CDR2 are LGHDT and YNNKEL (reference sequence). V lost 0 bases and J 3 bases, leaving 11 bases between the germline ends. In DNA form, the CDR3 reads TGTGCCAGCAGCCAAGATTCGGGGGGTTACTATGGCTACACCTTC. This encodes CASSQDSGGYYGYTF.

This sequence joins TRBV9 and TRBJ2-3, with D perhaps TRBD2 (5 bases). V was clipped by 3 bases and J by 6 bases, with 11 bases between them. There are 13 residues in the CDR3. Germline V lookup: CDR1 SGDLS, CDR2 YYNGEE. The DNA for the CDR3 is TGTGCCAGCAGCGCGCGTTTAGCGGATACGCAGTATTTT. It is translated as CASSARLADTQYF.

V gene TRBV6-2 or TRBV6-3 combines with J gene TRBJ2-5; 8 nucleotides align to TRBD2. The V segment lost 5 bases and the J segment 4 bases; nucleotides outside the gene matches: 9. The CDR3 is made up of 15 amino acids. Germline V gene data show CDR1 as MNHEY and CDR2 as SVGEGT. The CDR3 reads CASSPLGRGVETQYF. CDR3 nucleotide sequence: TGTGCCAGCAGTCCCCTCGGGCGGGGGGTAGAGACCCAGTACTTC.

The J gene is TRBJ2-7, the V gene TRBV5-1, with 7 bases fitting TRBD1. The germline V gene has CDR1 SGHRS and CDR2 YFSETQ. CDR3 length: 14 amino acids. Unmatched junction bases numbered 6, after V lost 4 bases and J lost 2 bases. The CDR3 here is CASSRQGDTYEQYF. The DNA of the CDR3 is TGCGCCAGCAGCCGACAGGGTGACACCTACGAGCAGTACTTC.

This clone was found a few times. The V call is TRBV27, the J call TRBJ2-3; possibly TRBD1 for D (6 bases). This CDR3 is built from 15 residues. V was trimmed by 2 bases and J by 6 bases, leaving 15 bases between them. The V gene's germline CDR1 is MNHEY and CDR2 SMNVEV (reference sequence). CDR3 nucleotide sequence: TGTGCCAGCAGTTTACAGGGGACCCCCACGGATACGCAGTATTTT. Translation: CASSLQGTPTDTQYF.